The 28 T cell receptor beta chains below were found in one sample sequenced in a study of monozygotic twins with inflammatory bowel disease (dated by TCRdb to about 2019). Library preparation used 5' RACE. The instrument given in TCRdb is Illumina HiSeq 2500. TCRdb reprocessed the public reads and reports one entry per CDR3 protein sequence, without DNA. This sample's clone table shows more than 350,000 distinct CDR3 sequences. The ten top clones hold 2% to 3% of the sample. Sample: blood. These receptors were taken from a human donor with ulcerative colitis or Crohn's disease, or a healthy co-twin of an affected twin (not recorded which).

The V gene is TRBV7-2, the J gene TRBJ2-7; TCRdb reports TRBD2, a call that lacks DNA to check it against. Germline-derived CDR1 and CDR2 are SGHTA and FQGNSA. The CDR3 extends over 15 amino acids. The CDR3 sequence is CASSTVKGLAVEQYF.

The V call is TRBV6-5, the J call TRBJ2-7; the D call from TCRdb, TRBD1, cannot be confirmed without DNA. Germline V gene lookup returns CDR1 MNHEY and CDR2 SVGAGI. CDR3 size: 16 residues. The CDR3: CASSLTGGELAYEQYF.

The CDR3 is CSAGTHNQGSNSPLHF. The chain joins TRBV20-1 to TRBJ1-6. Germline V CDR1 and CDR2: DFQATT, SNEGSKA (reference sequence). This CDR3 contains 16 residues.

V is TRBV7-8 and J is TRBJ1-5; TCRdb lists TRBD1, though no DNA is available to test this call. CDR1 SGHVS and CDR2 FQNEAQ come from the germline V gene. CDR3 length: 14 residues. The CDR3 loop is CASSRGQSNQPQHF.

The V gene is TRBV11-1, the J gene TRBJ2-7; TCRdb picks TRBD1, but there is no DNA to check that call. CDR3 length: 14 residues. Germline CDR1 reads SGHAT; CDR2 reads FQDESV (reference sequence). CDR3: CASRARDTIYEQYF.

The chain is built from TRBV4-2 and TRBJ1-3; TCRdb's D call, TRBD1, is unchecked because there is no DNA. Germline V gene sequence: CDR1 LGHNA, CDR2 YNFKEQ. The CDR3 consists of 16 residues. The CDR3 protein is CASSQPTGATGNTIYF.

The rearrangement joins TRBV5-1 to TRBJ1-1; no DNA is available, so the TRBD1 call from TCRdb remains unchecked. The CDR3 is made up of 13 amino acids. The germline V gene encodes CDR1 SGHRS and CDR2 YFSETQ. CDR3 loop: CASNDRENTEAFF.

The chain has TRBV14 and TRBJ2-7. The CDR3 totals 16 residues. Germline lookup yields CDR1 SGHDN and CDR2 FVKESK. The chain's CDR3 is CASSARVRVILYEQYF.

The genes are TRBV7-2 and TRBJ2-5; there is no DNA to check the TCRdb D call of TRBD2. Per germline, CDR1 SGHTA and CDR2 FQGNSA. The CDR3 covers 16 residues. The CDR3 reads CASSLRPGLVGETQYF.

The chain couples TRBV7-2 to TRBJ2-3; TCRdb reports TRBD1, a call that lacks DNA to check it against. Germline CDR1 is SGHTA and CDR2 is FQGNSA. The CDR3 runs 15 residues. CDR3 loop: CASSPRGASTDTQYF. Full variable domain (missing parts from reference TRBV7-2 and TRBJ2-3): GAGVSQSPSNKVTEKGKDVELRCDPISGHTALYWYRQSLGQGLEFLIYFQGNSAPDKSGLPSDRFSAERTGGSVSTLTIQRTQQEDSAVYLCASSPRGASTDTQYFGPGTRLTVL.

V and J are TRBV9 and TRBJ2-1. CDR3 length: 12 residues. The germline V gene encodes CDR1 SGDLS and CDR2 YYNGEE. The CDR3 here is CASSVGINEQFF.

The chain employs TRBV20-1 and TRBJ1-2; there is no DNA to check the TCRdb D call of TRBD1. The CDR3 totals 17 residues. From germline, CDR1 is DFQATT and CDR2 SNEGSKA (reference sequence). CDR3 loop: CSAIEVSMSRGIYGYTF.

This chain connects TRBV18 to TRBJ1-2; TCRdb selects TRBD1, and the lack of DNA leaves this call unchecked. The CDR3 is made up of 15 amino acids. Looked up from germline, CDR1 is KGHSH and CDR2 is LQKENI. The CDR3 spells CASWQGSNPSYGYTF.

CDR3 amino acids: CATSWGSEQYF. V is TRBV28 and J is TRBJ2-7; TCRdb names TRBD1, which stays unverified in the absence of DNA. The germline V gene encodes CDR1 MDHEN and CDR2 SYDVKM. CDR3 length: 11 residues.

The chain carries TRBV4-3 and TRBJ2-7; the TCRdb call, TRBD2, lacks DNA for checking. CDR1 and CDR2 (germline): LGHNA, YSLEER. This CDR3 has 16 residues. CDR3: CASSQEGSSGAYEQYF.

The chain joins TRBV14 to TRBJ2-1; no DNA is available, so the TRBD1 call from TCRdb remains unchecked. This CDR3 has 14 amino acids. Per germline, CDR1 SGHDN and CDR2 FVKESK. The chain's CDR3 is CASSDRDQGHEQFF.

The rearrangement joins TRBV2 to TRBJ1-5; TCRdb reports TRBD1, a call that lacks DNA to check it against. The CDR3 extends over 15 amino acids. Germline CDR1 and CDR2: SNHLY and FYNNEI. Here the CDR3 reads CASSRGQGENQPQHF.

The chain links TRBV19 to TRBJ2-7; absent DNA, TCRdb's TRBD1 call cannot be checked. The germline gives CDR1 LNHDA, CDR2 SQIVND (reference sequence). CDR3 length equals 15 residues. CDR3 in amino acids: CASSEMDRETYEQYF.

V usage is TRBV30 and J usage is TRBJ1-5. Germline values: CDR1 GTSNPN, CDR2 SVGIG (reference sequence). This CDR3 contains 13 residues. The CDR3 is CAWSVDSGGPQHF.

The chain links TRBV6-1 to TRBJ2-3. This CDR3 comprises 16 residues. Germline V gives CDR1 MNHNS, CDR2 SASEGT. The CDR3 here is CASSTFLRASTDTQYF.

The chain is built from TRBV20-1 and TRBJ1-1. This CDR3 region has 12 residues. Germline-derived CDR1 and CDR2 are DFQATT and SNEGSKA (reference sequence). This chain's CDR3 is CSAIGLNTEAFF.

V and J are TRBV5-1 and TRBJ1-1; the TCRdb D gene call, TRBD1, has no DNA to confirm it. From germline, CDR1 is SGHRS and CDR2 YFSETQ. The CDR3 consists of 16 residues. CDR3 residues: CASSSQGGQGRTEAFF. Variable domain in full (rest from reference TRBV5-1 and TRBJ1-1): KAGVTQTPRYLIKTRGQQVTLSCSPISGHRSVSWYQQTPGQGLQFLFEYFSETQRNKGNFPGRFSGRQFSNSRSEMNVSTLELGDSALYLCASSSQGGQGRTEAFFGQGTRLTVV.

The rearrangement uses TRBV4-2 and TRBJ1-1; TCRdb's D gene call, TRBD1, goes unchecked for lack of DNA. This CDR3 region has 13 residues. Germline V gives CDR1 LGHNA, CDR2 YNFKEQ. The CDR3 is CASSQDLQGRSFF.

V is TRBV2 and J is TRBJ2-7; lacking DNA, the TRBD1 call made by TCRdb goes unchecked. The germline V gene has CDR1 SNHLY and CDR2 FYNNEI. The CDR3 is 14 amino acids. CDR3 in amino acids: CASRAGTGGYEQYF.

This sequence joins TRBV6-2 or TRBV6-3 and TRBJ2-1; TCRdb indicates TRBD1, and absent DNA this call remains unverified. The CDR3 is 16 residues long. Germline CDR1 is MNHEY and CDR2 is SVGEGT. The CDR3 region is CASTRTGASPYNEQFF.

CDR3: CASSSRTGIYEQYF. This chain uses TRBV12-3 or TRBV12-4 with TRBJ2-7; TCRdb calls TRBD1, which cannot be checked without DNA. This CDR3 is 14 amino acids long.

The rearrangement links TRBV5-4 to TRBJ1-1; TCRdb reports TRBD1, a call that lacks DNA to check it against. This CDR3 has 15 residues. CDR1 is SGHNT, CDR2 YYREEE, per germline (reference sequence). The CDR3 reads CASSPGGALSTEAFF.

The V gene is TRBV6-5, the J gene TRBJ2-5. The CDR3 has 13 amino acids. Germline lookup yields CDR1 MNHEY and CDR2 SVGAGI. The CDR3 protein is CASSLSFRETQYF.